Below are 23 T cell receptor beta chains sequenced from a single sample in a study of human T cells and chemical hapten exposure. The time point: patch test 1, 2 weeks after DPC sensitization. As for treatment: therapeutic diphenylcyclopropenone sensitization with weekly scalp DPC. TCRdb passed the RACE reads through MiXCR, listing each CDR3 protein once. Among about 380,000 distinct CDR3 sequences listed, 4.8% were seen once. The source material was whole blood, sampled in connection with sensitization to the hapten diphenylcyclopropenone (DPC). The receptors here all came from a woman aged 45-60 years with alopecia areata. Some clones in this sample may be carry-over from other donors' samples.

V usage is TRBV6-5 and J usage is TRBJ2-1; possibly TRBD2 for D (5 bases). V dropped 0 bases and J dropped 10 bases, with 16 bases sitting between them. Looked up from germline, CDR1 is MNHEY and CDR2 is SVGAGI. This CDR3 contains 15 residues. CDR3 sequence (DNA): TGTGCCAGCAGTTACTCCGGCTCGGGCCGCGGGGAGCAGTTCTTC. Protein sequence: CASSYSGSGRGEQFF.

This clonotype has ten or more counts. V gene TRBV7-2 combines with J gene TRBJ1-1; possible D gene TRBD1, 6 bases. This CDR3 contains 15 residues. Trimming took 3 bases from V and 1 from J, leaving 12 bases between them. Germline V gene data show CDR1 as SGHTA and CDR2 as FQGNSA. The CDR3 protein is CASSLFGGPNTEAFF. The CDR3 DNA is TGTGCCAGCAGCTTGTTCGGGGGCCCGAACACTGAAGCTTTCTTT.

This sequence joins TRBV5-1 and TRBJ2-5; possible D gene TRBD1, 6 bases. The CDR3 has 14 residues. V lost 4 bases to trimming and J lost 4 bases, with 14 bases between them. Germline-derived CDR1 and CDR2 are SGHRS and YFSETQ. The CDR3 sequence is CASSAPQGRETQYF. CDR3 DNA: TGCGCCAGCAGCGCCCCACAGGGCCGAGAGACCCAGTACTTC.

Here the CDR3 DNA reads TGTGCCAGCAGAGGGACAGGGTTCTCCTACGAGCAGTACTTC. It yields the protein CASRGTGFSYEQYF. The V call is TRBV2, the J call TRBJ2-7; 9 positions match TRBD1. Germline loops: CDR1 SNHLY, CDR2 FYNNEI. CDR3 length equals 14 residues. V gave up 6 bases and J gave up 0 bases; unmatched junction bases: 3.

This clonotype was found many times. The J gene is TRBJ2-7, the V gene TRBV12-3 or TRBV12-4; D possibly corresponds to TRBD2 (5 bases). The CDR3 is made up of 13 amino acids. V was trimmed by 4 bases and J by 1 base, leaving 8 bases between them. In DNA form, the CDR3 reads TGTGCCAGCAGTTCCGGGATTTCCTACGAGCAGTACTTC. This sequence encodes CASSSGISYEQYF.

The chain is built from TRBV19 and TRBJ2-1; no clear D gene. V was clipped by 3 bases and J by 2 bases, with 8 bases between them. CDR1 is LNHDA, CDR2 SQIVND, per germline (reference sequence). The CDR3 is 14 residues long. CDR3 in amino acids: CASSIPGPYNEQFF. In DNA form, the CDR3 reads TGTGCCAGTAGTATCCCCGGGCCCTACAATGAGCAGTTCTTC.

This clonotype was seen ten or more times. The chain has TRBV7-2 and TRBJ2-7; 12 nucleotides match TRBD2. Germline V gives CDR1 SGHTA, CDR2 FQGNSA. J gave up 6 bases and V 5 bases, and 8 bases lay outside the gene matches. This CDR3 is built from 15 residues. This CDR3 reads CASSPLAGGLGEQYF. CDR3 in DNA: TGTGCCAGCAGCCCGCTAGCGGGAGGGCTAGGCGAGCAGTACTTC.

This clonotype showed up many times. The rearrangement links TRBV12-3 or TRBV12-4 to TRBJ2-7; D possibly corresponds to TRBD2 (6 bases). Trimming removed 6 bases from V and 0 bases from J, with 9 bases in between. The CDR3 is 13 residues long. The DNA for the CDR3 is TGTGCCAGCAGCGACGGGAGCTCCTACGAGCAGTACTTC. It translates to CASSDGSSYEQYF.

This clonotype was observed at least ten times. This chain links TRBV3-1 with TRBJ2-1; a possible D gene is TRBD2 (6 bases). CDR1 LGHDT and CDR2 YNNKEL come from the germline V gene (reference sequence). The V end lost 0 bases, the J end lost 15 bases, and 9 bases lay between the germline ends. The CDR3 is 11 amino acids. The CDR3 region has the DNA TGTGCCAGCAGCCAAGAACTAGCATGGTTCTTC. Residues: CASSQELAWFF.

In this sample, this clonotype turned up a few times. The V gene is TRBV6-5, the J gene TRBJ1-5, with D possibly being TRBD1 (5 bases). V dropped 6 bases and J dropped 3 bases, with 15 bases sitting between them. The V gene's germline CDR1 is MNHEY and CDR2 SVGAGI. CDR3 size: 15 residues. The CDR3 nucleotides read TGTGCCAGCAGCCCCTGGGACGGTTCCAATCAGCCCCAGCATTTT. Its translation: CASSPWDGSNQPQHF.

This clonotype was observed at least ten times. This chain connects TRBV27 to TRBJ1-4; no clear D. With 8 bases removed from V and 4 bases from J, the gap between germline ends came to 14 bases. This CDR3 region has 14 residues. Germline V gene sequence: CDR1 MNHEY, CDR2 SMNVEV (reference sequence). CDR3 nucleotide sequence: TGTGCCAGCGGTGGTGAGGGTTTTAATGAAAAACTGTTTTTT. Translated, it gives CASGGEGFNEKLFF.

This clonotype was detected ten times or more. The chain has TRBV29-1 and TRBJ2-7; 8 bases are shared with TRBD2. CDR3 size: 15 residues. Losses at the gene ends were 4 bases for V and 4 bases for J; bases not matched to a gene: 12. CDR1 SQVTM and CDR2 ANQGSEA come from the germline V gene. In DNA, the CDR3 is TGCAGCGTTGTGCCGACCCCCGGACTAGCTTACGAGCAGTACTTC. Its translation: CSVVPTPGLAYEQYF.

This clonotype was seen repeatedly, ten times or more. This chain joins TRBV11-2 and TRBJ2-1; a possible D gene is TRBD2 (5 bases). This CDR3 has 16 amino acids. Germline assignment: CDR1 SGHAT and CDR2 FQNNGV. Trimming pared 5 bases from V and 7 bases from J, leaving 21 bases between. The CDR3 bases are TGTGCCAGCAGCCTCAGGACTTCCCGGCTGTCTAATGAGCAGTTCTTC. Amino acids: CASSLRTSRLSNEQFF.

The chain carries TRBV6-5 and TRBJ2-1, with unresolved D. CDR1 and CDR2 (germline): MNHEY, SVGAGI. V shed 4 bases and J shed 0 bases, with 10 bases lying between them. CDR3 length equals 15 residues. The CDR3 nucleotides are TGTGCCAGCAGTTTAGCACAGCTCTCCTACAATGAGCAGTTCTTC. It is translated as CASSLAQLSYNEQFF.

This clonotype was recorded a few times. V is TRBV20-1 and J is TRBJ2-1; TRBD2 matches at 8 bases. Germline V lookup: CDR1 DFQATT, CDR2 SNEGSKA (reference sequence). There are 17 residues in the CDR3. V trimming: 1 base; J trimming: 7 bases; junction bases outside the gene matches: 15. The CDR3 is CSARVPPGGEAWNEQFF. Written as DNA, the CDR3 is TGCAGTGCTAGAGTTCCCCCGGGGGGGGAGGCATGGAATGAGCAGTTCTTC.

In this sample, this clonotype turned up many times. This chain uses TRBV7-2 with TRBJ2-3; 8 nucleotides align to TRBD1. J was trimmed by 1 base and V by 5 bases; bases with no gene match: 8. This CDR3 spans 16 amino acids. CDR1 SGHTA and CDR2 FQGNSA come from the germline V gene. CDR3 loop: CASSPQGATGTDTQYF. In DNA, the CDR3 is TGTGCCAGCAGCCCCCAGGGGGCGACTGGCACAGATACGCAGTATTTT. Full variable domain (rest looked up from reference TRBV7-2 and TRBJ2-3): GAGVSQSPSNKVTEKGKDVELRCDPISGHTALYWYRQSLGQGLEFLIYFQGNSAPDKSGLPSDRFSAERTGGSVSTLTIQRTQQEDSAVYLCASSPQGATGTDTQYFGPGTRLTVL.

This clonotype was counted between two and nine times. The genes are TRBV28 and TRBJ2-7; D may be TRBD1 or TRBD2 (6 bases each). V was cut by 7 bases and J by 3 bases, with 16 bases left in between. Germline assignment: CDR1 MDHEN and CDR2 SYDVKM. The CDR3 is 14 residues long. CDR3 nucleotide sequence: TGTGCCAGCAATGGGGGGCGGGCGGACTACGAGCAGTACTTC. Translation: CASNGGRADYEQYF.

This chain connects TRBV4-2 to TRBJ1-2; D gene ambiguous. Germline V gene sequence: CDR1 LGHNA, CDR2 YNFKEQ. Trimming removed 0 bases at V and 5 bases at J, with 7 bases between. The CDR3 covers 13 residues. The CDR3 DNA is TGTGCCAGCAGCCAAGACGTGGAATATGGCTACACCTTC. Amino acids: CASSQDVEYGYTF.

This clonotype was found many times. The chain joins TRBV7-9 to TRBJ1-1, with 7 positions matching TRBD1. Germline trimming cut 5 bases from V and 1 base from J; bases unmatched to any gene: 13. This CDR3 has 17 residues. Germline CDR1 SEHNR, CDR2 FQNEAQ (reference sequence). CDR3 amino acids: CASSQTGARHPNTEAFF. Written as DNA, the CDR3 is TGTGCCAGCAGCCAAACAGGGGCAAGGCACCCGAACACTGAAGCTTTCTTT.

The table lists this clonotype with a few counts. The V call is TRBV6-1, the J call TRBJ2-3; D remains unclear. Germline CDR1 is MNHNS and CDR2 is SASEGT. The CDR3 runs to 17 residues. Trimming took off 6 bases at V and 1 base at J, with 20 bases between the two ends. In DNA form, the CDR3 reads TGTGCCAGCAGCTACCCACCTCGCTATGGGCGCACAGATACGCAGTATTTT. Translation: CASSYPPRYGRTDTQYF.

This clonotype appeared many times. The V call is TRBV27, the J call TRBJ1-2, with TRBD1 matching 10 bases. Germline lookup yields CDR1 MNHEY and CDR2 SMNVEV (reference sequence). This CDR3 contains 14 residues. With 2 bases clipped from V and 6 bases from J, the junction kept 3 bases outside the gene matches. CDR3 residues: CASSLTGQGDGYTF. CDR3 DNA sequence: TGTGCCAGCAGTTTAACAGGACAGGGGGATGGCTACACCTTC.

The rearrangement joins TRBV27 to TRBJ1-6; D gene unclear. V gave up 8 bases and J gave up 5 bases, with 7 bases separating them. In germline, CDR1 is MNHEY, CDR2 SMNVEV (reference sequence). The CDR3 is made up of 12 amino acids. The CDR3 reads CASGPNNSPLHF. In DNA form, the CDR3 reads TGTGCCAGCGGGCCGAATAATTCACCCCTCCACTTT.

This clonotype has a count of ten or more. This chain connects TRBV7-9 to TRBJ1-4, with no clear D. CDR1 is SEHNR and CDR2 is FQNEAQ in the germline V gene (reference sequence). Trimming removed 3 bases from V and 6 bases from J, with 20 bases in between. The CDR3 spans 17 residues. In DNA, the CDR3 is TGTGCCAGCAGCTTGGGCACCGGAAACGCGGGTTATGAAAAACTGTTTTTT. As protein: CASSLGTGNAGYEKLFF.